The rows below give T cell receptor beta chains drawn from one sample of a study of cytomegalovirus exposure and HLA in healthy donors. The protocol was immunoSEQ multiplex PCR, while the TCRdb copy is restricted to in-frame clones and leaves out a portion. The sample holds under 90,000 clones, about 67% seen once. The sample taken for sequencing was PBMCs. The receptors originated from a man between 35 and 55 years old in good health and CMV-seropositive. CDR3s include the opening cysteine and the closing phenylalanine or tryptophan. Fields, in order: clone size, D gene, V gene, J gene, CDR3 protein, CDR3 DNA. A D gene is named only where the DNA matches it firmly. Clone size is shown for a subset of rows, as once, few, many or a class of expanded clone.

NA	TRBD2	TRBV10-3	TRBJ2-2	CATSRLAGYTGELFF	TGTGCCACCAGCCGCCTAGCGGGGTACACCGGGGAGCTGTTTTTT
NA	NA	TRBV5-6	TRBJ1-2	CASSLSQGSYGYTF	TGTGCCAGCAGCTTGAGTCAGGGATCCTATGGCTACACCTTC
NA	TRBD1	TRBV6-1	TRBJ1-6	CASSELGTGVGSPLHF	TGTGCCAGCAGTGAACTGGGGACAGGGGTGGGTTCACCCCTCCACTTT
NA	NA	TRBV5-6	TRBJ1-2	CASSLPGANYGYTF	TGTGCCAGCAGCTTGCCAGGGGCCAACTATGGCTACACCTTC
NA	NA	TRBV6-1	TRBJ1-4	CASIQAVDEKLFF	TGTGCCAGCATACAGGCGGTGGATGAAAAACTGTTTTTT
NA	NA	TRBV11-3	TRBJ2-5	CASSLGQGPTGSGVQETQYF	TGTGCCAGCAGCTTAGGCCAAGGGCCTACCGGGAGCGGAGTACAAGAGACCCAGTACTTC
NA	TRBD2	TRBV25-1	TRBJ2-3	CASRERERTDTQYF	TGTGCCAGCAGGGAGCGGGAACGCACAGATACGCAGTATTTT
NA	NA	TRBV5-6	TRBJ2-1	CASSGDWKSFYNEQFF	TGTGCCAGCAGCGGCGACTGGAAGAGCTTCTACAATGAGCAGTTCTTC
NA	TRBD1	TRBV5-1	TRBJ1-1	CASSLEGAALNTEAFF	TGCGCCAGCAGCTTGGAGGGGGCGGCCTTGAACACTGAAGCTTTCTTT
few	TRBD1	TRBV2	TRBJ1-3	CASIEGAPGNTIYF	TGTGCCAGCATCGAGGGGGCGCCGGGAAACACCATATATTTT
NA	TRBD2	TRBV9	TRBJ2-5	CASASGLGATQYF	TGTGCCAGCGCCAGTGGACTAGGGGCCACCCAGTACTTC
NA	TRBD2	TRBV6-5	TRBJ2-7	CASSLLAGGAEQYF	TGTGCCAGCAGTTTGTTAGCGGGGGGTGCCGAGCAGTACTTC
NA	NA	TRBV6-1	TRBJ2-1	CASRGPPDSEQFF	TGTGCCAGCAGAGGGCCCCCCGACAGTGAGCAGTTCTTC
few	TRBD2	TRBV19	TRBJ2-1	CASSLETSGLGYNEQFF	TGTGCCAGTAGTCTCGAGACTAGCGGGTTGGGCTACAATGAGCAGTTCTTC
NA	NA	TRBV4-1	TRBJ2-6	CASSQEEQLSGANVLTF	TGCGCCAGCAGCCAAGAGGAACAGCTCTCTGGGGCCAACGTCCTGACTTTC
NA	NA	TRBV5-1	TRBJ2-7	CASSLDSQGSYEQYF	TGCGCCAGCAGCTTGGACAGCCAGGGGTCCTACGAGCAGTACTTC
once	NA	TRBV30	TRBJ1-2	CAWSYSYGYTF	TGTGCCTGGAGTTACAGCTATGGCTACACCTTC